Listed below are T cell receptor beta chains from one sample, sequenced in a study of OX40 agonist ivuxolimab in advanced cancers. Some clones are missing from TCRdb's copy, which holds only in-frame ones; the method was immunoSEQ multiplex PCR. The table has about 84,000 clones, 94% seen once; the top ten hold approximately 10%. The sample was CD4+ or CD8+ T cells sorted from blood, taken in a trial of the OX40 agonist ivuxolimab. The receptor source for this set is an adult with an advanced solid tumor such as melanoma, head and neck, liver or kidney cancer. CDR3s include the opening cysteine and the closing phenylalanine or tryptophan.

TRBV4-3,TRBJ2-7,CASSHAGGSYEQYF
TRBV15,TRBJ2-3,CATSGDSRTDTQYF
TRBV7-8,TRBJ2-5,CASSLEKGLQETQYF
TRBV4-1,TRBJ2-2,CASSPVRTIYTGELFF
TRBV19,TRBJ2-3,CASSISKGEDTQYF
TRBV7-9,TRBJ1-1,CASSLGGGNTEAFF
TRBV9,TRBJ2-5,CASSVGSGRMEETQYF
TRBV2,TRBJ2-7,CASSEGGAAYEQYF
TRBV6-5,TRBJ2-7,CASSSFASAEQYF
TRBV4-2,TRBJ1-1,CASSQVGGGQNTEAFF
TRBV4-3,TRBJ2-1,CASSQERTSGFPNEQFF
TRBV7-9,TRBJ2-1,CASSLVWREDEQFF
TRBV5-6,TRBJ1-2,CASSLWDRDYGYTF
TRBV6-5,TRBJ2-5,CASSYNLAGEEQYF
TRBV5-1,TRBJ2-5,CASSLFGTGSISGTQYF
TRBV10-3,TRBJ2-2,CAISEGAGVNGELFF
TRBV7-6,TRBJ2-7,CASSLTGEQYF
TRBV4-3,TRBJ2-1,CASSPGLGTSNEQFF
TRBV13,TRBJ2-3,CASSLVGTDTQYF
TRBV9,TRBJ2-1,CASSVVWQNQNEQFF
TRBV4-1,TRBJ2-2,CASSHQGTGELFF
TRBV4-3,TRBJ2-5,CASSQDGRGLGQTQYF
TRBV7-2,TRBJ1-1,CASSQQGSEAFF
TRBV7-9,TRBJ2-5,CASSLPMEETQYF
TRBV5-1,TRBJ1-1,CASSLAGAPTEAFF
TRBV9,TRBJ1-3,CASSDYRAGGNTIYF
TRBV7-3,TRBJ1-1,CASSLPGPEAFF
TRBV28,TRBJ2-3,CASSPRLAGDLTDTQYF
TRBV6-9,TRBJ2-7,CASSYSASYEQYF
TRBV27,TRBJ2-1,CASSAGTSGRAEQFF
TRBV11-3,TRBJ2-7,CASSGYEQYF
TRBV7-6,TRBJ2-7,CASSLASGLSYEQYF
TRBV9,TRBJ2-7,CAPRGRAPYEQYF